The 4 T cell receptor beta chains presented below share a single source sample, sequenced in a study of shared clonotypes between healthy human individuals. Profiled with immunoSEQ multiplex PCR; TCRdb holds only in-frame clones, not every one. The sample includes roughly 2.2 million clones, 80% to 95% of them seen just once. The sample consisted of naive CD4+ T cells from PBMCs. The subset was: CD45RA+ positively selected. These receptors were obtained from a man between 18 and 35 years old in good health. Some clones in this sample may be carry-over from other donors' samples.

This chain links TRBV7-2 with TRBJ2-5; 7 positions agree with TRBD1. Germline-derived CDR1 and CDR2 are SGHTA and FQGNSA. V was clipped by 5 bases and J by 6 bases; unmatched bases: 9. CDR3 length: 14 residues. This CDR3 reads CASSPPGTVKTQYF. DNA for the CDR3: TGTGCCAGCAGCCCGCCCGGGACAGTAAAGACCCAGTACTTC.

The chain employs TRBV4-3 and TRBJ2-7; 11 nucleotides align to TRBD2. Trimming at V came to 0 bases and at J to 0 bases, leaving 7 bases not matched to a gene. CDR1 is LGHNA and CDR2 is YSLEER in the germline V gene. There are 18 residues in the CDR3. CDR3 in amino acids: CASSQDRGLADSSYEQYF. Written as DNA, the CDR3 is TGCGCCAGCAGCCAAGATAGGGGACTAGCGGATAGCTCCTACGAGCAGTACTTC.

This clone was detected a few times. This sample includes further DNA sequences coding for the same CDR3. CDR3 residues: CASSEGLDQPQHF. The CDR3 DNA follows: TGTGCCAGCAGTGAAGGGTTGGACCAGCCCCAGCATTTT. The V call is TRBV2, the J call TRBJ1-5; the D is unclear. V was trimmed by 1 base and J by 7 bases, leaving 8 bases between them. This CDR3 spans 13 amino acids. Germline values: CDR1 SNHLY, CDR2 FYNNEI. The full variable domain, in which reference TRBV2 and TRBJ1-5 provide the parts outside the CDR3, is EPEVTQTPSHQVTQMGQEVILRCVPISNHLYFYWYRQILGQKVEFLVSFYNNEISEKSEIFDDQFSVERPDGSNFTLKIRSTKLEDSAMYFCASSEGLDQPQHFGDGTRLSIL.

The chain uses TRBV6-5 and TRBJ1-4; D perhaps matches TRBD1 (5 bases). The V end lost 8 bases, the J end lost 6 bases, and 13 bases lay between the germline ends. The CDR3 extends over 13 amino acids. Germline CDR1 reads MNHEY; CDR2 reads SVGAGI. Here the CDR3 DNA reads TGTGCCAGCTCCTTTGGGACGTATGAAAAACTGTTTTTT. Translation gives CASSFGTYEKLFF.